This TCR beta chain originates from a study of response to subunit inactivated influenza vaccine. This clonotype turned up a few times. Its cognate antigen is unknown. TCRdb independently ran MiXCR on the RT-PCR reads; one entry per CDR3 protein. The sample yields around 480,000 distinct CDR3 sequences, about 17% seen once. Study-level results: Few additional T cells are recruited per seasonal influenza vaccination, authors suggested.

This CDR3 contains 14 residues. V was pared by 5 bases and J by 3 bases, with 13 bases between. Germline CDR1 and CDR2: MNHEY and SMNVEV (reference sequence). The chain uses TRBV27 and TRBJ1-1; TRBD1 is a possible D gene (6 bases). This clonotype was obtained from a man between 50 and 75 years old who received an inactivated influenza vaccine. The sequencing here drew on CD4+ T cells sorted from PBMCs, taken about 24 months after vaccination. The CDR3 region is CASSIGGWDTEAFF. CDR3 nucleotide sequence: TGTGCCAGCAGTATAGGGGGTTGGGACACTGAAGCTTTCTTT.